This is a list of T cell receptor beta chains from one sample in a study of blood T cell repertoires in COVID-19. The method was immunoSEQ multiplex PCR; TCRdb's version includes in-frame clones alone and lacks a portion of them. In the table there are some 62,000 clones, 80% to 90% of which are singletons. Material: peripheral blood. Every receptor here comes from a woman aged 60-75 years with COVID-19, enrolled during active disease. Both conserved end residues are part of each CDR3. The D gene is left open where the match is weak. Size tells how often a clone was seen (once, few, many) or the class of an expanded clone, and some rows leave it out.

j_gene,d_gene,abundance,v_gene,CDR3aa,CDR3nt
TRBJ2-7,TRBD1,.,TRBV14,CASSHPGQGAPYEQYF,TGTGCCAGCAGCCACCCAGGACAGGGGGCGCCCTACGAGCAGTACTTC
TRBJ2-7,TRBD1,.,TRBV5-1,CASSITGTGSHEQYF,TGCGCCAGCAGCATCACCGGGACAGGGAGCCACGAGCAGTACTTC
TRBJ2-7,TRBD2,.,TRBV9,CASSGSGNSYEQYF,TGTGCCAGCAGCGGTAGCGGGAACTCCTACGAGCAGTACTTC
TRBJ2-7,.,once,TRBV5-4,CASGQNPYEQYF,TGTGCCAGCGGACAGAACCCCTACGAGCAGTACTTC
TRBJ1-1,.,.,TRBV5-1,CASSPITGTQRTEAFF,TGCGCCAGCAGCCCAATAACCGGGACTCAGAGGACTGAAGCTTTCTTT
TRBJ1-5,.,.,TRBV6-5,CASSSGTQPQHF,TGTGCCAGCAGTTCCGGGACACAGCCCCAGCATTTT
TRBJ2-7,.,.,TRBV19,CASSGGGTTYEQYF,TGTGCCAGTAGCGGGGGCGGGACTACCTACGAGCAGTACTTC
TRBJ1-4,.,.,TRBV5-4,CASSLEAHRGEKLFF,TGTGCCAGCAGCTTGGAGGCGCACCGGGGTGAAAAACTGTTTTTT
TRBJ2-1,TRBD1,.,TRBV14,CASSLGTGVTGEQFF,TGTGCCAGCAGCCTCGGGACAGGGGTAACGGGTGAGCAGTTCTTC
TRBJ1-2,.,.,TRBV4-2,CASSQSDTVRGYTF,TGTGCCAGCAGCCAATCCGACACCGTCCGTGGCTACACCTTC
TRBJ2-1,TRBD2,.,TRBV5-1,CASISGTSGYNEQFF,TGCGCCAGCATTTCCGGGACTAGCGGGTACAATGAGCAGTTCTTC
TRBJ1-3,.,.,TRBV21-1,CASSSFCGGNSGNTIYF,TGTGCCAGCAGCTCATTTTGCGGGGGTAACTCTGGAAACACCATATATTTT
TRBJ1-1,.,.,TRBV9,CASSPSGGRGTEAFF,TGTGCCAGCAGCCCATCGGGGGGGCGGGGGACTGAAGCTTTCTTT
TRBJ2-7,.,.,TRBV7-8,CASSRTADYEQYF,TGTGCCAGCAGCCGGACAGCCGACTACGAGCAGTACTTC
TRBJ2-5,.,.,TRBV18,CASSPSRETQYF,TGTGCCAGCTCACCCTCGAGAGAGACCCAGTACTTC
TRBJ1-3,.,.,TRBV12-3/TRBV12-4,CASSSGSGNTIYF,TGTGCCAGCAGTTCAGGGTCTGGAAACACCATATATTTT
TRBJ1-2,.,.,TRBV30,CACGGAYGYTF,TGTGCCTGCGGGGGGGCCTATGGCTACACCTTC